This T cell receptor beta chain emerged from a study of identifying expanded T cells in peripheral blood. This table comes from immunoSEQ multiplex PCR, and its TCRdb copy is limited to in-frame clones, with some not included. The sample includes roughly 81,000 clones, 84% seen only once; the top ten take around a fifth. Whole-study results and caveats: Across healthy donors, higher total template counts meant significantly greater two-week count variance. Over around two and four weeks, about 16 and 19 clones changed, versus around 1.3 between replicates.

Collection occurred without any documented infections or immune events in donors. In regard to this clone: What it recognizes is unknown.

V was cut by 7 bases and J by 3 bases, with 12 bases left in between. This CDR3 spans 14 amino acids. Germline V CDR1 and CDR2: LNHDA, SQIVND (reference sequence). The material sequenced was blood. The chain recombines TRBV19 with TRBJ1-4, with no clear D. This clonotype was obtained from a person aged 18 to 69 in good health. DNA of the CDR3: TGTGCCAGTACCAAGGGTGTGTCTAATGAAAAACTGTTTTTT. Amino acids: CASTKGVSNEKLFF.